This TCR beta chain was obtained from a study of blood T cell repertoires in COVID-19 (TCRdb year 2020). At the level of the whole study: Samples from collaborators originated in the United States, Italy and Spain and spanned both the acute and convalescent phases of COVID-19. The prospective study material was composed of cDNA or gDNA derived from T cells, B-cell-depleted T cells, or PBMCs. The dataset comprised deeply sampled blood TCRbeta repertoires from subjects exposed to, actively infected with, or recovered from COVID-19. The samples were drawn from two sources: the first 160 participants of the ongoing ImmuneRACE study, and 1,000 to 1,500 subjects contributed by 6 global collaborators. Where available, HLA class I and class II types were obtained from metadata supplied by the sample provider rather than from assay-based typing. The repertoires were released in a freely available public database meant as a resource for research on the immune response to SARS-CoV-2. Sample metadata almost always included a de-identified subject ID, COVID-19 status, age in years and sex. General conclusions and limits of the study: The quantity of clinical and demographic metadata differed by source and by participant and was supplied without curation.

The germline V gene encodes CDR1 MNHEY and CDR2 SMNVEV (reference sequence). Trimming costs V 3 bases and J 5 bases, and their ends lie 13 bases apart. Including the terminal cysteine and phenylalanine, the CDR3 comprises 14 residues. The DNA shown is the 42-base CDR3, in frame from base 1. Collaborating institutions collected whole blood in K2EDTA tubes following their own protocols. Collaborator samples were shipped for TCRbeta analysis as frozen whole blood, isolated PBMCs, or DNA extracted from either sample type. The immunoSEQ Assay, a bias-controlled multiplex PCR, was used to amplify TCRbeta CDR3 regions from genomic DNA. From the authors' description of their analysis: Within the assay, amplification of reference gene primers was used to estimate how many nucleated cells each sample contained. Sequence reads were collapsed and filtered to measure the absolute abundance of every unique TCRbeta CDR3 rearrangement. For each sample, productive Simpson clonality was calculated as the square root of Simpson's diversity index across productive rearrangements. This immuneACCESS table, as held by TCRdb, lists in-frame sequences with V and J called but not all clones. Of the missing ones, under half trace to an unresolved V gene in checked studies; the others have no known cause. Clonal size and the V and J genes are those of that table, whereas D and trimming came from the DNA. The table for this sample lists 100,000 to 150,000 clones; about 80% of them were counted only once. Roughly 10% of the sample rests with the top ten.

Concerning this clone itself: Its antigen remains unidentified. No per-base quality is available; no much larger clone lies one base away.

The V and J segments used are TRBV27 and TRBJ2-5; the best D guess is TRBD1, with 7 bases matching. The source material was peripheral blood. The clonotype was recovered from a man aged 40-55 years with active or convalescent COVID-19. The CDR3 protein: CASSFQGGRETQYF. In nucleotide form, the sequence is TGTGCCAGCAGTTTCCAGGGGGGCAGGGAGACCCAGTACTTC.